What follows describes a single T cell receptor beta chain. This clonotype was found a few times. The antigen it binds to is not known. Base-call qualities are not available, and no considerably larger clone is one nucleotide away. The library was obtained by 5' RACE. The reads were generated on an Illumina HiSeq 2500. A second about 7 to 12 cycle PCR used a sample-barcoded 5' primer and a J-beta primer mix. A template-switch 5' adaptor carrying 12 random nucleotides introduced a unique molecular identifier onto each TCR beta cDNA molecule. Each sample yielded at least 2.5 million CDR3-containing paired-end reads. The Mint cDNA synthesis kit, primed by a TRBC-specific oligonucleotide, was used to synthesize first-strand cDNA from all RNA. Following uracil-DNA glycosylase treatment, a first 18-cycle PCR with universal primers M1SS and BC2_uni_R was performed on all cDNA. The source study handled its data this way. Normalization of each sample was performed by random selection of 1 million high-quality reads, each carrying a distinct molecular identifier. Reads with shared molecular identifiers were discarded instead of being binned into consensus sequences. MiTCR, run with a Q25 quality threshold and the strictest error-elimination algorithm, handled CDR3 identification, clonotype clustering and error correction. A nonparametric unseen species model with Euler transformation was used to estimate lower-bound total TCR beta diversity. TCRdb took the public reads, trimmed them with fastp at Q25, ran MiXCR for clone calling and kept in-frame beta chains. For every CDR3 protein sequence, its rows merge into one entry that carries the most common genes and DNA. The V and J calls were determined by TCRdb, not by the authors. This sample gives about 1.8 million distinct CDR3 sequences in total; less than 50% of them show up just once. Around 2.1% of the sample belongs to the ten largest clones.

The roughly 39 donors, aged about 6 to 95 years, were systemically healthy Caucasian individuals from Russia. Approximately 11 milliliters of peripheral blood were drawn from each donor into EDTA-treated Vacutainer tubes. Ficoll-Paque density-gradient centrifugation was used to isolate PBMCs, with at least 6.5 million per sample. Total RNA, at least 6 micrograms per sample, was extracted from PBMCs with Trizol reagent. The percentages of naive CD45RAhigh/CD27high T cells were determined by flow cytometry on a PBMC aliquot from every donor. The data belong to a study of blood T cells in healthy people across ages (dated by TCRdb to about 2015). As for the study more broadly: Template switching captured roughly one uniquely barcoded TCR beta cDNA molecule per two T cells in model experiments. Age-related changes in TCR beta repertoire diversity were measured in the study by deep sequencing normalized with unique cDNA molecular identifiers. To avoid experimental bias, donors of different ages were distributed randomly across sequencing lanes. For two donors (one aged 18 to 30 and one aged 80 or older), the study analyzed two additional independent replicas of 1 million unique cDNA reads from the same blood draw. Four age groups were formed from the donors: young (average 16 years), middle-aged (approximately 41), aged (62) and long-lived (around 82). General study outcomes and caveats: Conclusive comparison of naive and antigen-experienced compartments was prevented by the profiling of bulk unsorted PBMCs. There was a strong correlation between observed TCR beta diversity and the percentage of naive T cells measured by flow cytometry. Observed TCR beta diversity per million T cells fell roughly linearly with age, and a significant reduction was already apparent by age around 39. Estimates of total diversity from one million sequenced T cells were regarded as lower bounds and underestimates. Donor CMV infection status was unknown, potentially confounding age-related changes in expanded clonotypes. Compared with the aged group, the long-lived group had more naive CD4+ T cells, fewer expanded clones and increased TCR diversity, a pattern suggesting age selection.

The CDR3 holds 13 amino acids from the cysteine to the phenylalanine. Just the 39-base CDR3 DNA is kept, in frame starting at base 1. V is cut by 8 bases and J by 2 bases, and the space between the germline ends is 14 bases. Via the germline V gene, CDR1 is SQVTM and CDR2 ANQGSEA. The sequenced sample consisted of blood. Recombination joined TRBV29-1 with TRBJ2-3; TRBD1 could be the D gene, as 5 bases match. This clonotype originated in a woman between 40 and 50 years old in good health. CDR3 sequence: CSSHSGYTDTQYF. The DNA sequence is as follows: TGCAGCTCCCATTCAGGGTACACAGATACGCAGTATTTT.